The present T cell receptor (beta chain) was sequenced within a study of CD8 T cells in Susac syndrome. With random hexamers, reverse transcription was performed on about 0.5 to 1 ug of RNA. TCRdb reprocessed the immunoSEQ multiplex PCR reads via MiXCR and lists one record per CDR3 protein. The sample records about 66,000 distinct CDR3 sequences, over 85% being singletons. The study used treatment-naive patients who had stable or active relapsing-remitting disease as multiple sclerosis controls. Germline V gene data show CDR1 as GTSNPN and CDR2 as SVGIG (reference sequence). The CDR3 has 15 residues. V dropped 2 bases and J dropped 4; count of bases not matched to a gene: 10.

This receptor was identified in a human donor with multiple sclerosis. Sample: CD8+ T cells from PBMCs. The chain combines TRBV30 with TRBJ2-7; 8 nucleotides line up with TRBD1. The CDR3 reads CAWSTADREVYEQYF. In DNA, the CDR3 is TGTGCCTGGAGTACCGCGGACAGGGAAGTATACGAGCAGTACTTC.